This T cell receptor beta chain was observed in a study of blood T cell repertoires in COVID-19. Study as a whole: COVID-19 samples collected from the United States, Italy and Spain covered acute and convalescent phases. In each case, the material was cDNA or gDNA derived from T cells, B-cell-depleted T cells, or PBMCs.

Patients from Seattle were sampled longitudinally, starting during active infection. Study processing details: The authors estimated nucleated cell counts from reference gene primer amplification. The table came from immunoSEQ multiplex PCR; TCRdb's copy has only in-frame clones and leaves some out. V, J and clone size are those of that table, while D and trimming were read from the DNA. The sample shows 90,000 or so clones, 80% to 95% of them seen only once. V lost 7 bases, J lost 7 bases, and 6 bases stayed unmatched. The CDR3 sequence is 11 residues long. Looked up from germline, CDR1 is SQVTM and CDR2 is ANQGSEA.

This clonotype was sampled from a man between 18 and 29 years old with COVID-19, enrolled during active disease. The material sequenced was peripheral blood. The V gene is TRBV29-1, the J gene TRBJ1-2; 7 positions agree with TRBD1. The CDR3 sequence is CSASGTAGYTF. Written as DNA, the CDR3 is TGCAGCGCCTCCGGGACAGCTGGCTACACCTTC.